This is a list of T cell receptor beta chains from one sample in a study of sequential checkpoint blockade in melanoma. Some clones are missing from TCRdb's copy, which holds only in-frame ones; the method was immunoSEQ multiplex PCR. The repertoire holds approximately 13,000 clones, about 72% seen once, with about 50% in the top ten. The sample here was CD8+ T cells sorted from blood (inferred from file names), taken from a patient given nivolumab and ipilimumab in sequence. The receptor source for this set is a human patient with melanoma. Some clones in this sample may be carry-over from other donors' samples. The CDR3 runs from the conserved cysteine through the conserved F or W. The order of the fields is V gene, J gene, clone size, D gene, CDR3 protein, CDR3 DNA. The D gene is left open where the match is weak. Rows give clone size only sometimes, using once, few, many, or a class for an expanded clone.

V gene: TRBV4-3; J gene: TRBJ1-6; clone size: NA; D gene: NA; CDR3 protein: CASSQYGAGDSPLHF; CDR3 DNA: TGCGCCAGCAGCCAATATGGGGCAGGTGATTCACCCCTCCACTTT
V gene: TRBV7-6; J gene: TRBJ2-1; clone size: NA; D gene: NA; CDR3 protein: CASSPPWGGHEQFF; CDR3 DNA: TGTGCCAGCAGCCCCCCCTGGGGGGGGCATGAGCAGTTCTTC
V gene: TRBV14; J gene: TRBJ1-6; clone size: few; D gene: NA; CDR3 protein: CASSPAGRRNSPLHF; CDR3 DNA: TGTGCCAGCAGCCCGGCCGGTCGGAGGAATTCACCCCTCCACTTT
V gene: TRBV7-6; J gene: TRBJ1-1; clone size: NA; D gene: TRBD1; CDR3 protein: CASSLTDRGHTEAFF; CDR3 DNA: TGTGCCAGCAGCCTAACGGACAGGGGGCACACTGAAGCTTTCTTT
V gene: TRBV4-1; J gene: TRBJ2-3; clone size: NA; D gene: TRBD2; CDR3 protein: CASSLRSGGADTDTQYF; CDR3 DNA: TGCGCCAGCAGCCTTAGGAGCGGGGGGGCTGACACAGATACGCAGTATTTT
V gene: TRBV2; J gene: TRBJ2-5; clone size: NA; D gene: NA; CDR3 protein: CASMGTSSAEETQYF; CDR3 DNA: TGTGCCAGCATGGGCACTAGCAGCGCAGAAGAGACCCAGTACTTC
V gene: TRBV2; J gene: TRBJ1-5; clone size: few; D gene: TRBD1; CDR3 protein: CASTEWSGQGAPQHF; CDR3 DNA: TGTGCCAGCACCGAATGGTCCGGACAGGGGGCACCCCAGCATTTT
V gene: TRBV2; J gene: TRBJ1-6; clone size: NA; D gene: TRBD1; CDR3 protein: CASSNWTGPILSSPLHF; CDR3 DNA: TGTGCCAGCAGTAACTGGACAGGACCCATCCTGTCTTCACCCCTCCACTTT
V gene: TRBV15; J gene: TRBJ2-1; clone size: NA; D gene: NA; CDR3 protein: CATSGGWVDNEQFF; CDR3 DNA: TGTGCCACCAGCGGGGGGTGGGTGGATAATGAGCAGTTCTTC
V gene: TRBV14; J gene: TRBJ1-1; clone size: NA; D gene: TRBD1; CDR3 protein: CASSQAGGVAFF; CDR3 DNA: TGTGCCAGCAGCCAAGCAGGGGGCGTTGCTTTCTTT
V gene: TRBV27; J gene: TRBJ1-2; clone size: NA; D gene: TRBD1; CDR3 protein: CASSGQGSYGYTF; CDR3 DNA: TGTGCCAGCAGTGGACAGGGATCCTATGGCTACACCTTC
V gene: TRBV18; J gene: TRBJ2-7; clone size: NA; D gene: TRBD2; CDR3 protein: CASSPSSGGLPSYEQYF; CDR3 DNA: TGTGCCAGCTCACCATCAAGCGGGGGGCTCCCCTCCTACGAGCAGTACTTC